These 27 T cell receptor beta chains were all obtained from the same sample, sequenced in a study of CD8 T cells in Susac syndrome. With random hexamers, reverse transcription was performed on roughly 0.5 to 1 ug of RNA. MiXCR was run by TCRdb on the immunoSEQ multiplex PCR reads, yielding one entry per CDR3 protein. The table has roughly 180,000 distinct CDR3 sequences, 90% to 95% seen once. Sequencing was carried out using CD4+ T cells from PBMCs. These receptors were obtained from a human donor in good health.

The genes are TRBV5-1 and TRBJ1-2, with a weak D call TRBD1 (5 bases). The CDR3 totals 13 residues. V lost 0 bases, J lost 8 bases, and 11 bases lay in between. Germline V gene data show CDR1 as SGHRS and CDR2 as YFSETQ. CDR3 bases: TGCGCCAGCAGCTTGGAGGGGACCGCCGGCTACACCTTC. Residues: CASSLEGTAGYTF.

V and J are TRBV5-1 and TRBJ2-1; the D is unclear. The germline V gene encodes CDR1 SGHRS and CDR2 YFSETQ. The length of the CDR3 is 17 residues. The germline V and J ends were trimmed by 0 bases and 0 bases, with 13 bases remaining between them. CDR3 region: CASSLERAASSYNEQFF. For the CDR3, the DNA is TGCGCCAGCAGCTTGGAAAGGGCGGCTAGCTCCTACAATGAGCAGTTCTTC.

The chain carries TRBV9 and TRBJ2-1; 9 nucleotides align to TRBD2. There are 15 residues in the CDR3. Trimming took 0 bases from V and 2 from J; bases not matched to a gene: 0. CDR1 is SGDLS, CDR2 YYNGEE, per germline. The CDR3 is CASSVGGGAYNEQFF. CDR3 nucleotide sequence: TGTGCCAGCAGCGTAGGCGGGGGGGCCTACAATGAGCAGTTCTTC.

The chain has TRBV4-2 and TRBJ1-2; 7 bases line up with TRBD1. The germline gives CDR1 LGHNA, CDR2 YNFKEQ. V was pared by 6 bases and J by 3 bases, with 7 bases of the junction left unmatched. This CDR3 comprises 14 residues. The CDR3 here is CASRNNRGDYGYTF. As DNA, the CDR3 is TGTGCCAGCAGAAATAACAGGGGAGACTATGGCTACACCTTC.

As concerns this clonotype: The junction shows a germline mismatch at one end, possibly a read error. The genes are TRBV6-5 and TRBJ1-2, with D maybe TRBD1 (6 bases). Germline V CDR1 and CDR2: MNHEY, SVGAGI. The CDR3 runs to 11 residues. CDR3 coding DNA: TGTGCCAGCGGTTCGGGGGGGGGCTACACTTTC. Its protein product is CASGSGGGYTF.

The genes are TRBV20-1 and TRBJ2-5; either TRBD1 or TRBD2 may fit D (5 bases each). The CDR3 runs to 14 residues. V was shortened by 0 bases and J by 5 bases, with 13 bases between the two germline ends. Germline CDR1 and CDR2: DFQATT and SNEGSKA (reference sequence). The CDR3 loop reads CSARDYRGGETQYF. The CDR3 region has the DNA TGCAGTGCTAGAGATTATCGGGGCGGGGAGACCCAGTACTTC.

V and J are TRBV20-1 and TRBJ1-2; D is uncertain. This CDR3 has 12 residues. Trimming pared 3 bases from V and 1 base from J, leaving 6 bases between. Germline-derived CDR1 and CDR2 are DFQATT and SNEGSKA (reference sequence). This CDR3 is CSASASNYGYTF. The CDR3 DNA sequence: TGCAGTGCTAGCGCCAGTAACTATGGCTACACCTTC.

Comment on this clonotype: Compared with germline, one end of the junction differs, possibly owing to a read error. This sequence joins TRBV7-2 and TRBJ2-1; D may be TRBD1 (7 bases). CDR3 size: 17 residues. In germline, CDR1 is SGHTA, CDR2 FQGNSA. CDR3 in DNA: TGTGCCAGCAGCTTAGGCAGGGGGGTCCCCTCCCACAATGAGCAGTTCTTC. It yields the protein CASSLGRGVPSHNEQFF.

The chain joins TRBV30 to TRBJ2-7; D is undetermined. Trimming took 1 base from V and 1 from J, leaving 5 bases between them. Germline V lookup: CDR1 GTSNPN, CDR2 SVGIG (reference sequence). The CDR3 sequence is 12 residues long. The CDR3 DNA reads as TGTGCCTGGAGTGAACAGTCCTACGAGCAGTACTTC. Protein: CAWSEQSYEQYF.

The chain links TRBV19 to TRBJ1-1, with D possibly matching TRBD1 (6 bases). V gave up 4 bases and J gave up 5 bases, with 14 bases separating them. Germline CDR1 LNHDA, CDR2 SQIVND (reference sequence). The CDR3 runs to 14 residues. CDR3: CASSRVLRGTEAFF. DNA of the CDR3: TGTGCCAGTAGTAGAGTTCTCAGGGGAACTGAAGCTTTCTTT.

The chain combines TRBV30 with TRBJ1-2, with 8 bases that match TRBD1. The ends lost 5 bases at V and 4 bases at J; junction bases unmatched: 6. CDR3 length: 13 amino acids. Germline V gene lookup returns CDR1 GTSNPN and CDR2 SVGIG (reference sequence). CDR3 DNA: TGTGCCTGGTTAATAGGACAGGGCTATGGCTACACCTTC. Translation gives CAWLIGQGYGYTF.

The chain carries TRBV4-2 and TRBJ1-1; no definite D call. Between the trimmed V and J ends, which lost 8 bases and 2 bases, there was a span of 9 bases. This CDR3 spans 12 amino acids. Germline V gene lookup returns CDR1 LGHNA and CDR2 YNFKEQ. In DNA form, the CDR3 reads TGTGCCAGCGGAAACCCTAACACTGAAGCTTTCTTT. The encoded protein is CASGNPNTEAFF.

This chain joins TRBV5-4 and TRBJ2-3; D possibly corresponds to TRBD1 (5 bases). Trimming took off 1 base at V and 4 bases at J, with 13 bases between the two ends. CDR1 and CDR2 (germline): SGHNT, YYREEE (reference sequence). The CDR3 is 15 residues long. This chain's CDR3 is CASSLMLEGADTQYF. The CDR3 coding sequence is TGTGCCAGCAGCTTGATGTTAGAAGGGGCAGATACGCAGTATTTT. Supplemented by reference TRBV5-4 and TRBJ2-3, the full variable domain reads ETGVTQSPTHLIKTRGQQVTLRCSSQSGHNTVSWYQQALGQGPQFIFQYYREEENGRGNFPPRFSGLQFPNYSSELNVNALELDDSALYLCASSLMLEGADTQYFGPGTRLTVL.

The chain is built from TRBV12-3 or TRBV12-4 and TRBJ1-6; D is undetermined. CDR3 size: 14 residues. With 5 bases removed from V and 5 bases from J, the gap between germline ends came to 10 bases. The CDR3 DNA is TGTGCCAGCAGTCGGACCGCTGATAATTCACCCCTCCACTTT. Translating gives CASSRTADNSPLHF.

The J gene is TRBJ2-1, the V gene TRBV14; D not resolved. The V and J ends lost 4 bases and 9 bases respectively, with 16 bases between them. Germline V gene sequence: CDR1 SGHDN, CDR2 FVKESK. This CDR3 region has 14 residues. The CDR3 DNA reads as TGTGCCAGCAGCCGAGCTCGCCGGGTAGGTGAGCAGTTCTTC. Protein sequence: CASSRARRVGEQFF.

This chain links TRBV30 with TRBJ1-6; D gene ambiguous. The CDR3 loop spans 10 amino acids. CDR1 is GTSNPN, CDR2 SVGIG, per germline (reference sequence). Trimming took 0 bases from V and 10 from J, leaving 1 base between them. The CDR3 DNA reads TGTGCCTGGAGTGTCTCACCCCTCCACTTT. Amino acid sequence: CAWSVSPLHF.

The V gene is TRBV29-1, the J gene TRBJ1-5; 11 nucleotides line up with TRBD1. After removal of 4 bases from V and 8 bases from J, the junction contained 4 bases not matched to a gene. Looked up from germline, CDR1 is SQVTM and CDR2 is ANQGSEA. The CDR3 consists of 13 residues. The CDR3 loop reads CSVAGQGGKPQHF. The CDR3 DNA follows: TGCAGCGTTGCGGGACAGGGGGGGAAGCCCCAGCATTTT.

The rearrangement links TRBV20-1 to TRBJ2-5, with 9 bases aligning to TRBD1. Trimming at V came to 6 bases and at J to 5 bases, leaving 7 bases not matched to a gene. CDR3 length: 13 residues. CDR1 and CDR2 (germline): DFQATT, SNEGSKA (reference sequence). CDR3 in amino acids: CSAKTGGVETQYF. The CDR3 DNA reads TGCAGTGCAAAGACAGGGGGTGTGGAGACCCAGTACTTC.

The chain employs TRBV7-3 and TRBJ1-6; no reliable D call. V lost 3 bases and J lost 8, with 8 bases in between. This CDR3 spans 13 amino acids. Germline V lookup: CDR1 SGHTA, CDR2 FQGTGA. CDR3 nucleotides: TGTGCCAGCAGCTTGAGTTCTCATTCACCCCTCCACTTT. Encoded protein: CASSLSSHSPLHF.

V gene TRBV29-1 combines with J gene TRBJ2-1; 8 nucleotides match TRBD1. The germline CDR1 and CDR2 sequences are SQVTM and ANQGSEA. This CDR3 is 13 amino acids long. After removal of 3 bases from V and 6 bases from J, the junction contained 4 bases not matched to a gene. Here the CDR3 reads CSVDRGRVNEQFF. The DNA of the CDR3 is TGCAGCGTTGACAGGGGGCGGGTCAATGAGCAGTTCTTC.

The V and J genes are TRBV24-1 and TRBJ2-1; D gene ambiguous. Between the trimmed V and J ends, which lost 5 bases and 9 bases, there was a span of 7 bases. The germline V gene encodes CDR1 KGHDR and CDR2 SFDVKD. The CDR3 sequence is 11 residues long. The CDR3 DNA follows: TGTGCCACCAGTGGACTTTCTGAGCAGTTCTTC. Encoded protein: CATSGLSEQFF.

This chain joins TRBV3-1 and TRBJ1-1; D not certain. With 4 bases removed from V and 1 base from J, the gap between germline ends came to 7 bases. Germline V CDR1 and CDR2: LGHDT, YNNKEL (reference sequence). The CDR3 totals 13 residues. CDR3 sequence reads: CASSPRANTEAFF. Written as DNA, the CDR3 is TGTGCCAGCAGCCCCCGGGCGAACACTGAAGCTTTCTTT.

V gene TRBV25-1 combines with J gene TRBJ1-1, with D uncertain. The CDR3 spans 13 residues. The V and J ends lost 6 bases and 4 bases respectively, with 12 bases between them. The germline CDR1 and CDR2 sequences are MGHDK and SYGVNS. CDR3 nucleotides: TGTGCCAGCAGAAAAGGCGAAGGCACTGAAGCTTTCTTT. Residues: CASRKGEGTEAFF.

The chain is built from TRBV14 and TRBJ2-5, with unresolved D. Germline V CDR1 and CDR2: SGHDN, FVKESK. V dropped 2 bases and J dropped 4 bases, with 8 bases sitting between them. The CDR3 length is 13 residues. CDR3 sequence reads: CASSQRIRETQYF. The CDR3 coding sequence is TGTGCCAGCAGCCAACGGATCCGAGAGACCCAGTACTTC.

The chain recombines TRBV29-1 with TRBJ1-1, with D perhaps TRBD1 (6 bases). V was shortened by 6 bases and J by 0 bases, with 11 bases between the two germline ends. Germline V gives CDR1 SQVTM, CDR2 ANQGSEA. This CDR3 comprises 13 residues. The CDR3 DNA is TGCAGCGTCGAGGGGGGGATGAACACTGAAGCTTTCTTT. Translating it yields CSVEGGMNTEAFF.

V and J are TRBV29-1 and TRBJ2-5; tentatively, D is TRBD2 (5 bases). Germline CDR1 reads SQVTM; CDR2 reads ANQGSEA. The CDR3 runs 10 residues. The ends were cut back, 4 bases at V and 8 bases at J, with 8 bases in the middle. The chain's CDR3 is CSVGEGTQYF. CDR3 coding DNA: TGCAGCGTTGGTGAGGGAACCCAGTACTTC.

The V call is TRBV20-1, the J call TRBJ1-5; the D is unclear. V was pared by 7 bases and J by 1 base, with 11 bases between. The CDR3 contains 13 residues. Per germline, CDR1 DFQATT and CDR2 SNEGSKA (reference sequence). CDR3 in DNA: TGCAGTGTTCGGGCGGGCAGCAATCAGCCCCAGCATTTT. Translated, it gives CSVRAGSNQPQHF.